The T cell receptor (beta chain) described here comes from a study of T cell repertoires in cytomegalovirus infection. The wider study: Both CMV infection and a matching HLA type were indicated by public TCR beta signatures. General study points: HLA-C-restricted CMV-specific TCR beta clonotypes were dominant in the ex vivo response. Summed public TCR beta family frequency identified CMV carriers bearing the relevant HLA.

The CDR3 totals 11 residues. Trimming left V 7 bases short and J 7 bases short, with 10 bases between. Germline assignment: CDR1 SGHTA and CDR2 FQGNSA. This clonotype was picked up many times. The antigen is unknown. TCRdb reprocessed the reads with MiXCR, giving one entry per CDR3 protein. Of about 180,000 distinct CDR3 sequences listed, 14% were seen once; the top ten hold 25% to 30%. The source of this sequence is a human donor in good health (CMV status not recorded). Some clones in this sample may be carry-over from other donors' samples. The chain recombines TRBV7-2 with TRBJ2-5, with D maybe TRBD2 (5 bases). The sample consisted of PBMCs. CDR3 protein: CASNSRGTQYF. Here the CDR3 DNA reads TGTGCCAGCAACTCTCGGGGGACCCAGTACTTC.